This entry is about one T cell receptor (beta chain). Its antigen is currently unknown. The V gene's germline CDR1 is MDHEN and CDR2 SYDVKM. Trimming took off 2 bases at V and 0 bases at J, with 17 bases between the two ends. There are 17 residues in the CDR3. The data stem from a study of response to subunit inactivated influenza vaccine. From the RT-PCR reads, TCRdb called clonotypes with MiXCR, one entry per CDR3 protein. The table lists roughly 790,000 distinct CDR3 sequences, 21% of them singletons, with roughly 10% in the top ten. Study findings and constraints: Authors suggested seasonal influenza vaccinations each recruit few new T cells.

V gene TRBV28 combines with J gene TRBJ2-7; tentatively, D is TRBD2 (5 bases). The sequencing here drew on PBMCs from blood, taken 5 to 6 days after vaccination. The origin of this receptor is a man aged 50 to 60 who received an inactivated influenza vaccine. CDR3 residues: CASSLNLGMGSSYEQYF. CDR3 coding DNA: TGTGCCAGCAGTTTAAACCTCGGGATGGGGAGCTCCTACGAGCAGTACTTC.